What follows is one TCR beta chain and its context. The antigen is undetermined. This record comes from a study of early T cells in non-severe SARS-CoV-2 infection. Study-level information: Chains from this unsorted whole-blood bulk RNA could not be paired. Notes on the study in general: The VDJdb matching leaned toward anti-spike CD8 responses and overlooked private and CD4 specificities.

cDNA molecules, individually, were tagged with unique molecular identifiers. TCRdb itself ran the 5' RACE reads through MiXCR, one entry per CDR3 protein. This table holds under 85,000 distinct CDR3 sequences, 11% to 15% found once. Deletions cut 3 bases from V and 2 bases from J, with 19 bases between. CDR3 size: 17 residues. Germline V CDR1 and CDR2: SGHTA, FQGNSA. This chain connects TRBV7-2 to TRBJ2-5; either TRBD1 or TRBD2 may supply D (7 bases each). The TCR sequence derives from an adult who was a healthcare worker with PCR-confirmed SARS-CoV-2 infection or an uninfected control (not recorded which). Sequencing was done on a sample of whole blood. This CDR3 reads CASSLALTQGGQETQYF. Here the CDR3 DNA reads TGTGCCAGCAGCTTGGCCCTCACCCAGGGGGGGCAAGAGACCCAGTACTTC.